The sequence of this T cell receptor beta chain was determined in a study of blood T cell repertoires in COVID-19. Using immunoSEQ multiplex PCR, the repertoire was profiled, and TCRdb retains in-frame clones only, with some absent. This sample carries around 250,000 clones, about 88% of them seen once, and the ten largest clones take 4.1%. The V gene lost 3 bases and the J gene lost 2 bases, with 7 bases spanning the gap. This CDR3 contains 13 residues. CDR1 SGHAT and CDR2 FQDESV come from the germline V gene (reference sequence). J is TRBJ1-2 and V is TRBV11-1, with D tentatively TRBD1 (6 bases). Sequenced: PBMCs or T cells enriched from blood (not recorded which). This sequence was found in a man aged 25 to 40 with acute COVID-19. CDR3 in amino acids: CASSFGTNYGYTF. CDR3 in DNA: TGTGCCAGCAGCTTCGGGACAAACTATGGCTACACCTTC.